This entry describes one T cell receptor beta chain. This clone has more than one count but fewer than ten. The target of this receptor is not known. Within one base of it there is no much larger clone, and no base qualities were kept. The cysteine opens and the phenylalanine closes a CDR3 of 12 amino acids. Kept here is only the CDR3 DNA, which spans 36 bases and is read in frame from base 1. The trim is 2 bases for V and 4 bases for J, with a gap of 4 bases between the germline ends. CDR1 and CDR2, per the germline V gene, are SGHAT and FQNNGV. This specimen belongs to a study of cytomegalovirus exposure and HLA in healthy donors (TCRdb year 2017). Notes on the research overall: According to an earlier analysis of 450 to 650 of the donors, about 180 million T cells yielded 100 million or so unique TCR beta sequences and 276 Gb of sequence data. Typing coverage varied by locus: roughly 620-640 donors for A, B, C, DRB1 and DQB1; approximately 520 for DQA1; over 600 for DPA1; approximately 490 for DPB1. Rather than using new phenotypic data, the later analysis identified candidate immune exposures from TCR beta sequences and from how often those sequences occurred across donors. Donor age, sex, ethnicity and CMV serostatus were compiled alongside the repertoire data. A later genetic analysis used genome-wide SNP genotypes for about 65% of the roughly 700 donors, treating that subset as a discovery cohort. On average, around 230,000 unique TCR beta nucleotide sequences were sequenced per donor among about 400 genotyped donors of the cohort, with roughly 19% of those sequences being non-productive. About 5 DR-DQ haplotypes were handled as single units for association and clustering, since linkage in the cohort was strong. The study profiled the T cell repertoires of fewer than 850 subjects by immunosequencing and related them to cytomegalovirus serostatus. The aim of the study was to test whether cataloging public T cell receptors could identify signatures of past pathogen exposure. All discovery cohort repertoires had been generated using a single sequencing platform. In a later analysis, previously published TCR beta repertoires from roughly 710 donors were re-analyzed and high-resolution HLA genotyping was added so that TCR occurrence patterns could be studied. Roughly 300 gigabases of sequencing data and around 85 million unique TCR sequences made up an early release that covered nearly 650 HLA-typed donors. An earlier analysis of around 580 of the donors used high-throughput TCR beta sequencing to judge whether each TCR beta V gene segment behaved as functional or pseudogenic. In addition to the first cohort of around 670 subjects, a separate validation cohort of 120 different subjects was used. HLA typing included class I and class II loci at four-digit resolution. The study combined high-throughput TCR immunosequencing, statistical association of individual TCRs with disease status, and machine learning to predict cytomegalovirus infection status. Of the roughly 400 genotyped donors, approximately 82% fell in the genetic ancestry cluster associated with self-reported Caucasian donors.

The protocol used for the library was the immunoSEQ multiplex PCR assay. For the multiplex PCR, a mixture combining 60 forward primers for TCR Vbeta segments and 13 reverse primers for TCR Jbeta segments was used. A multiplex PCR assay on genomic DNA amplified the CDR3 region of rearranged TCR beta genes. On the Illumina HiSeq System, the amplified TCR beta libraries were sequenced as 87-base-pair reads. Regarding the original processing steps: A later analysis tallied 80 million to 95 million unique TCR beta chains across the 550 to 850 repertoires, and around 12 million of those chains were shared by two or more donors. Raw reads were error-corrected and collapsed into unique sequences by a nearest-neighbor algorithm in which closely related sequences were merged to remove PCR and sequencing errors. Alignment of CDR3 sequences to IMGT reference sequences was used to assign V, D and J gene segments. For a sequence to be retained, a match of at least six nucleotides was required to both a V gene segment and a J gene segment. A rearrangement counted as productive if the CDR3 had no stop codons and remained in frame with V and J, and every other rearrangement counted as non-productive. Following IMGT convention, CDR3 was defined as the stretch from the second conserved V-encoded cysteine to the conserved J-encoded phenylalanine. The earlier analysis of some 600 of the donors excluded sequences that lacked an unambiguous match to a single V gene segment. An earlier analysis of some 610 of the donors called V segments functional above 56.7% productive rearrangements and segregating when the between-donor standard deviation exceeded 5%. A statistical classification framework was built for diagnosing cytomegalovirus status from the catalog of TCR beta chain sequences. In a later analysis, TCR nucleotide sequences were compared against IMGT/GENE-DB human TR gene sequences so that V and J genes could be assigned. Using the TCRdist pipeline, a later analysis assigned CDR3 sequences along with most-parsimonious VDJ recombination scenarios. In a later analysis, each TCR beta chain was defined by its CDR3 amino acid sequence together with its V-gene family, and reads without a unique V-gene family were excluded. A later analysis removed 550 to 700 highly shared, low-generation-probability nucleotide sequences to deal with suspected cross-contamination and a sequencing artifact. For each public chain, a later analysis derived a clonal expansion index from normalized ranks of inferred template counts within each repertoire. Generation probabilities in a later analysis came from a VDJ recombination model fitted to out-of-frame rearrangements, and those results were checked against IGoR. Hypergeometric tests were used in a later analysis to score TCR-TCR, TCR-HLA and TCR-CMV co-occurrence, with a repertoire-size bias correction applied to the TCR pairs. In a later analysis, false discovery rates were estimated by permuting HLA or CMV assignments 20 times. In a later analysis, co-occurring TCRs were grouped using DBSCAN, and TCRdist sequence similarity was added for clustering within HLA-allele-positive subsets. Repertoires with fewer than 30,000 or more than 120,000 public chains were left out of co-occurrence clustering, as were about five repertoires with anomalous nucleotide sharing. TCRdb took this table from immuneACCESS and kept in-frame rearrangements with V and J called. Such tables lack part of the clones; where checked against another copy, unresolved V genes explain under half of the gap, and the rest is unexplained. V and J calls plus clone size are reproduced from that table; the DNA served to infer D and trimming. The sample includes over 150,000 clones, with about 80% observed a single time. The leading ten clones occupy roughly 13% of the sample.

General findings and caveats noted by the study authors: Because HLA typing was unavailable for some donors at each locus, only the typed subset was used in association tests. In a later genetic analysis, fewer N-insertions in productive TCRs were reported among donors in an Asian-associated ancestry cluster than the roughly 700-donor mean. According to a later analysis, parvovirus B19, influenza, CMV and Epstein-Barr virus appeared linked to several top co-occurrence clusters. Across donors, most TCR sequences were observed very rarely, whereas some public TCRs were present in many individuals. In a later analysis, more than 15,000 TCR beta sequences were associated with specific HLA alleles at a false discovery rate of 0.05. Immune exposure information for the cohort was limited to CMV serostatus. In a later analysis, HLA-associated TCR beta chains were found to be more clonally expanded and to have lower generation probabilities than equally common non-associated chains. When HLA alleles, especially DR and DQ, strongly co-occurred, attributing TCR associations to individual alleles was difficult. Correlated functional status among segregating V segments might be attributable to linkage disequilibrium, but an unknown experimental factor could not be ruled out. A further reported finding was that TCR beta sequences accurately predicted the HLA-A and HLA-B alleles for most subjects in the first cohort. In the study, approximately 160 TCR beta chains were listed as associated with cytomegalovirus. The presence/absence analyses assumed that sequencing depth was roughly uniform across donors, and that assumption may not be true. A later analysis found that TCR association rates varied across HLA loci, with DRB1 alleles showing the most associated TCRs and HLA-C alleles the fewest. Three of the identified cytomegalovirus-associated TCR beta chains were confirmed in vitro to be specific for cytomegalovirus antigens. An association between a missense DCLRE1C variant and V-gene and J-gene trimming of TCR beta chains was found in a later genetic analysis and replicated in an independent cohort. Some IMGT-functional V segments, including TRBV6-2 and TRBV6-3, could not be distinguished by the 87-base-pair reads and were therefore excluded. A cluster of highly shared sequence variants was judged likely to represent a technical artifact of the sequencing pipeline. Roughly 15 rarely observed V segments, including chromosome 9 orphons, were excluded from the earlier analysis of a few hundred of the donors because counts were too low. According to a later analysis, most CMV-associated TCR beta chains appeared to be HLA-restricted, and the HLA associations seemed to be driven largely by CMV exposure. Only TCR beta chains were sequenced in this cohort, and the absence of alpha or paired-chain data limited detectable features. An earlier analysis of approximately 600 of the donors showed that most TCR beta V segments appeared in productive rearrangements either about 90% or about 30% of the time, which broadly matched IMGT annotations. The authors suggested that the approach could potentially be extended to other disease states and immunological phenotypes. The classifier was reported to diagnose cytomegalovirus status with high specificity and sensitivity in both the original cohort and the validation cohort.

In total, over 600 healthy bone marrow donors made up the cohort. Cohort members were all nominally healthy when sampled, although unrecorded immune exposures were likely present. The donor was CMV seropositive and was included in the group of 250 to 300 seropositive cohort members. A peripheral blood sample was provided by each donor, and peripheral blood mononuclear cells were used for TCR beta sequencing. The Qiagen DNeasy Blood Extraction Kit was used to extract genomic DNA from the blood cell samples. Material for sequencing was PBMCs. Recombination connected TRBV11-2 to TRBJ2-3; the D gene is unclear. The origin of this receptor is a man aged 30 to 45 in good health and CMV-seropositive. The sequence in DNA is TGTGCCAGCAGCTTATCCGCAGATACGCAGTATTTT. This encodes CASSLSADTQYF.